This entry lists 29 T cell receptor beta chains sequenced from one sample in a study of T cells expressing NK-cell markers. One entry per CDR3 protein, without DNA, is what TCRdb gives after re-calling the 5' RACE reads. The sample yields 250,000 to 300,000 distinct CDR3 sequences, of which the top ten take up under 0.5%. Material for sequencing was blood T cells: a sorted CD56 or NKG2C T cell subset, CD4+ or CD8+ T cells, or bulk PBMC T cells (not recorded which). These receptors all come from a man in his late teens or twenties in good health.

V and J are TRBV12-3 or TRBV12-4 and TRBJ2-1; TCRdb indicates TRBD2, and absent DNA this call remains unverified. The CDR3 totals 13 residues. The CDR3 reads CASSLLAVNEQFF.

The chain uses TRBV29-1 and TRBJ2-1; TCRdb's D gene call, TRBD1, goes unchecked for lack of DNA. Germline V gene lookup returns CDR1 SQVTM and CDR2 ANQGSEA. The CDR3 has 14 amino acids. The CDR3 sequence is CSVDWTGGVYEQFF.

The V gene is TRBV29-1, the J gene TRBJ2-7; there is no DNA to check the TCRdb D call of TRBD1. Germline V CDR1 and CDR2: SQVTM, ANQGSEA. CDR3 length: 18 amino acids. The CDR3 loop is CSVEDRVGTGGKAYEQYF.

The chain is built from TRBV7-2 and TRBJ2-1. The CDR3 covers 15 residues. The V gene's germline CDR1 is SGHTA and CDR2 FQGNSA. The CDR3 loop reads CASSSDRGSYNEQFF. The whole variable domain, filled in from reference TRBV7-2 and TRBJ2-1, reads GAGVSQSPSNKVTEKGKDVELRCDPISGHTALYWYRQSLGQGLEFLIYFQGNSAPDKSGLPSDRFSAERTGGSVSTLTIQRTQQEDSAVYLCASSSDRGSYNEQFFGPGTRLTVL.

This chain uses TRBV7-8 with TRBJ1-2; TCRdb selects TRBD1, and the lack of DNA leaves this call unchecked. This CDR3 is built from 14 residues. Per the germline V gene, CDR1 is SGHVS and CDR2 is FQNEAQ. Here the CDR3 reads CASSPTWGPYGYTF.

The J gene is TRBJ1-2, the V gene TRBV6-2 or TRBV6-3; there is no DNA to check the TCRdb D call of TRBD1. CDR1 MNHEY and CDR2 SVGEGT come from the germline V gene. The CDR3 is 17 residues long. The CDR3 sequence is CASSSPAIWIGDGGYTF.

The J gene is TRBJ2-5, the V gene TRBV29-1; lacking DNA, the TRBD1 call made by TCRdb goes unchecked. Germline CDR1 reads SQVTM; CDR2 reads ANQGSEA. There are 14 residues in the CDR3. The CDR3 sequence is CSVEVDRGGETQYF.

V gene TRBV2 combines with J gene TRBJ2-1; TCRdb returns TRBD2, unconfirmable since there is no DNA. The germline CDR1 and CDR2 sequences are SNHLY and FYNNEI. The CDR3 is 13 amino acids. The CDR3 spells CASSGGAGNLQFF.

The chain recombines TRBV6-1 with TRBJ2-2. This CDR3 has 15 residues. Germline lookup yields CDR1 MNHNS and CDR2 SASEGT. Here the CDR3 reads CASIPDPNYTGELFF.

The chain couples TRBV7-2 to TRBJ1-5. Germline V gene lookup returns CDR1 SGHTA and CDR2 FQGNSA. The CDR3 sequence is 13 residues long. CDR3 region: CASSRKGTSPQHF.

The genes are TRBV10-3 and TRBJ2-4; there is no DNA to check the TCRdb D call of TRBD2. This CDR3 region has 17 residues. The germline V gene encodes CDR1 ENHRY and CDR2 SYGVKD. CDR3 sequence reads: CAISAAGTSGLQNIQYF.

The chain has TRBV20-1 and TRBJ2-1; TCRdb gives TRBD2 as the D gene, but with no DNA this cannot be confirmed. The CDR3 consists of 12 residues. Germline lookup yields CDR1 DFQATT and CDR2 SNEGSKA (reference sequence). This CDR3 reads CSARGTSTQQFF.

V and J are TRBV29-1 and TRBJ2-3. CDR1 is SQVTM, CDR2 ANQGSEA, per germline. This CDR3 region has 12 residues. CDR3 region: CSVAISGDTQYF.

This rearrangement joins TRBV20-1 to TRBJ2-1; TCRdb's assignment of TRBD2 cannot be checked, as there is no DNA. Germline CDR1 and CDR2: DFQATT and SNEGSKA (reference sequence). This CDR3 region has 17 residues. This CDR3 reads CSARVGQREGLYNEQFF.

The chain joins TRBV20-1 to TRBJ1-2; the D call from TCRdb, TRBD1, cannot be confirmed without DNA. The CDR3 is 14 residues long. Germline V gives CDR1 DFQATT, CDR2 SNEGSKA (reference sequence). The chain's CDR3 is CSARDLTAGDGYTF.

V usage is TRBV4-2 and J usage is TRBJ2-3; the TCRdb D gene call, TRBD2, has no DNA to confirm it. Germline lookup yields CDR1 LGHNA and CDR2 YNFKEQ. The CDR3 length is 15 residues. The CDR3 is CASSQPSGTADTQYF.

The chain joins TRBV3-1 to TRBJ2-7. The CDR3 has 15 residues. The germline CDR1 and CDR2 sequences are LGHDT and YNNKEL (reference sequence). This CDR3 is CASSPWATVSYEQYF.

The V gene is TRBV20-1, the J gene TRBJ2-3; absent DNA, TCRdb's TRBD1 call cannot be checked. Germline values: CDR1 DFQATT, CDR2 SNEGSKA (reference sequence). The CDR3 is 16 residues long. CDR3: CSANPFRDKVTDTQYF.

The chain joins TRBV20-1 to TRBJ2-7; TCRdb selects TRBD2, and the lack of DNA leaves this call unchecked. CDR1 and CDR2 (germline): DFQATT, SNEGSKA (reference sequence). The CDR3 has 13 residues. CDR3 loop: CSATTSLDYEQYF.

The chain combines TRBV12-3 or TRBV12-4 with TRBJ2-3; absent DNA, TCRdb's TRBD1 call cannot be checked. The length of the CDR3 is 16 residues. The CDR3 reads CASSPGPGREADTQYF.

Here the CDR3 reads CSVTEQGMGQFF. The chain couples TRBV29-1 to TRBJ2-1; no DNA is available, so the TRBD1 call from TCRdb remains unchecked. Germline loops: CDR1 SQVTM, CDR2 ANQGSEA. The CDR3 loop spans 12 amino acids.

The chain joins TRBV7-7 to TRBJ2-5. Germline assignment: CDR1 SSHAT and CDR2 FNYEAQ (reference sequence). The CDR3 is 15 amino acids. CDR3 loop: CASSFGMGGPETQYF.

CDR3 in amino acids: CASSLAIGLAGGPGNEQFF. The V gene is TRBV5-1, the J gene TRBJ2-1; TCRdb designates TRBD2, a call that cannot be tested without DNA. Germline V gives CDR1 SGHRS, CDR2 YFSETQ. CDR3 length: 19 amino acids.

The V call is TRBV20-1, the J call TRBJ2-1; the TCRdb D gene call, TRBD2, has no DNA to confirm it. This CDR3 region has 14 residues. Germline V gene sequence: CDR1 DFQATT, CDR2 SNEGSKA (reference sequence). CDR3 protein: CSARLEIVGGQEFF.

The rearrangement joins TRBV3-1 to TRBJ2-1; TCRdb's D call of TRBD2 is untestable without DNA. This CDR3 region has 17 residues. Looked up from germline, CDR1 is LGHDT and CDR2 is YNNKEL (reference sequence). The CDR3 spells CASSHGVLAGVSDEQFF.

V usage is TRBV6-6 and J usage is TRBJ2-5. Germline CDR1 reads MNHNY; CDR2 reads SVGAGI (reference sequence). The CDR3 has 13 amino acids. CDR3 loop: CASRLTEGETQYF.

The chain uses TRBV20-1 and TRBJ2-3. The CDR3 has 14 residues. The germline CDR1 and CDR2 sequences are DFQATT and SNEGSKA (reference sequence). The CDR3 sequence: CSASTSAVADTQYF.

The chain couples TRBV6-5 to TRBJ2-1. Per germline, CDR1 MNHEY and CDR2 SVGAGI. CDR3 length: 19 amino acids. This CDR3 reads CASSYGIINGHTGFNEQFF.

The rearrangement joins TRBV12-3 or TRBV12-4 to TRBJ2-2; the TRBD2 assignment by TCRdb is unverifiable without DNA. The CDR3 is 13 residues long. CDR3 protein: CASRTSPTGELFF.